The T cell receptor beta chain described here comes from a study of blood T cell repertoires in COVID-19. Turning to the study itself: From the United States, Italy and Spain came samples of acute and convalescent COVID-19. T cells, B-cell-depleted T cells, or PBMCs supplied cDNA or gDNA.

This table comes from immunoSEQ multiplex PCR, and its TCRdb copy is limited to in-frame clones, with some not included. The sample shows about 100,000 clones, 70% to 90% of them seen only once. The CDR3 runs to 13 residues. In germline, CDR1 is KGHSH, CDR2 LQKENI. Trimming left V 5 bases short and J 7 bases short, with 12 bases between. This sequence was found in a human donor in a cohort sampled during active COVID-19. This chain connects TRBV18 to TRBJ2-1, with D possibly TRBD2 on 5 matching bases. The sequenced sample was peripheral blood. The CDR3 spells CASSSKGGNEQFF. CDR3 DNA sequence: TGTGCCAGCTCATCAAAAGGCGGGAATGAGCAGTTCTTC. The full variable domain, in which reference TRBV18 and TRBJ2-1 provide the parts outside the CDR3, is NAGVMQNPRHLVRRRGQEARLRCSPMKGHSHVYWYRQLPEEGLKFMVYLQKENIIDESGMPKERFSAEFPKEGPSILRIQQVVRGDSAAYFCASSSKGGNEQFFGPGTRLTVL.